Presented here are 2 T cell receptor beta chains from one specimen sequenced in a study of human T cells and chemical hapten exposure. Time point specified: patch test 3, about 24 weeks after DPC sensitization. Indicated treatment: therapeutic diphenylcyclopropenone sensitization with weekly scalp DPC. Via MiXCR, TCRdb re-called the RACE reads, giving one row per CDR3 protein. Among roughly 71,000 distinct CDR3 sequences listed, 8.5% to 14% were seen once. The material sequenced was whole blood, taken in connection with sensitization to the hapten diphenylcyclopropenone (DPC). The receptors come from a woman in her fifties or sixties with alopecia areata. Some clones in this sample may be carry-over from other donors' samples.

V is TRBV19 and J is TRBJ1-5, with D uncertain. CDR1 is LNHDA, CDR2 SQIVND, per germline (reference sequence). The V end was cut by 6 bases, the J end by 4 bases, with 10 bases between. This CDR3 region has 13 residues. CDR3 residues: CASRRELNQPQHF. The CDR3 region has the DNA TGTGCCAGTAGACGAGAACTTAATCAGCCCCAGCATTTT.

This clonotype was seen more than once but under ten times. This chain links TRBV2 with TRBJ2-2; the D is unclear. The CDR3 spans 12 residues. Looked up from germline, CDR1 is SNHLY and CDR2 is FYNNEI. The V and J ends lost 5 bases and 8 bases respectively, with 9 bases between them. Here the CDR3 reads CASSLYRGELFF. The CDR3 DNA sequence: TGTGCCAGCAGTTTATACCGAGGGGAGCTGTTTTTT.